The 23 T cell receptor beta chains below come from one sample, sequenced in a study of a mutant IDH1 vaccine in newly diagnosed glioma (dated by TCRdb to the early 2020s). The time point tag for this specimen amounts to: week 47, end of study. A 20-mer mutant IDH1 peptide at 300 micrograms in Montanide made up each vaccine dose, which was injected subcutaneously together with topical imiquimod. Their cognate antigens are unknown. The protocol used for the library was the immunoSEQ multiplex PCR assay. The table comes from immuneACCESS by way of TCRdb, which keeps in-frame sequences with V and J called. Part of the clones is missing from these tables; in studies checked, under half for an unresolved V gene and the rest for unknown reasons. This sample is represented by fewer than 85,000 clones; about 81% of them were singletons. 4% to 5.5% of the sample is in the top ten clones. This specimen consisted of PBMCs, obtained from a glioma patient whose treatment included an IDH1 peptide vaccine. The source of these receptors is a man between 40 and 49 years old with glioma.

The DNA for the CDR3 is TGTGCCAGCAGCCCGGGACAGGGGGTAGGTGAGCAGTACTTC. Its protein is CASSPGQGVGEQYF. The chain joins TRBV7-6 to TRBJ2-7; TRBD1 aligns across 11 bases. With V trimmed by 5 bases and J by 7 bases, 7 bases remained unmatched. Germline V lookup: CDR1 SGHVS, CDR2 FNYEAQ. This CDR3 region has 14 residues.

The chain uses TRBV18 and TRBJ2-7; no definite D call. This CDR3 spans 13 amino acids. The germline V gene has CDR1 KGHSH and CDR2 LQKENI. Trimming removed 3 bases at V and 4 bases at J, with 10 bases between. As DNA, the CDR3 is TGTGCCAGCTCACCCTCCATGGGGTACGAGCAGTACTTC. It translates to CASSPSMGYEQYF.

The CDR3 here is CASSLAGLETQYF. The DNA for the CDR3 is TGTGCCAGCAGCTTAGCGGGGTTAGAGACCCAGTACTTC. This chain joins TRBV7-9 and TRBJ2-5, with D unclear. This CDR3 has 13 residues. The V end lost 0 bases, the J end lost 4 bases, and 6 bases lay between the germline ends. Germline V lookup: CDR1 SEHNR, CDR2 FQNEAQ (reference sequence).

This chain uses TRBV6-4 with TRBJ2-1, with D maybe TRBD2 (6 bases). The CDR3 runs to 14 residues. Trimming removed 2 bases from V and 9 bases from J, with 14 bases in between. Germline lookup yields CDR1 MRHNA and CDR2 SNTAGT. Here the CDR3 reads CASSDGGGVTEQFF. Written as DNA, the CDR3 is TGTGCCAGCAGTGACGGTGGCGGGGTCACTGAGCAGTTCTTC.

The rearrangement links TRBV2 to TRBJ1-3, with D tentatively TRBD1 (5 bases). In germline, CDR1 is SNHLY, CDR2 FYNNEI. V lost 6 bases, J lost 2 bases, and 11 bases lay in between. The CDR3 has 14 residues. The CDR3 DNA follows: TGTGCCAGCAGGACCACAGGAACTGGAAACACCATATATTTT. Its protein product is CASRTTGTGNTIYF.

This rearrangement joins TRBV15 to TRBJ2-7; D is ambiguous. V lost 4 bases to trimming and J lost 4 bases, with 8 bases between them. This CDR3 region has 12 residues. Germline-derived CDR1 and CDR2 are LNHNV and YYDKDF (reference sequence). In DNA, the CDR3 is TGTGCCACCAGCACTTACAGTTACGAGCAGTACTTC. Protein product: CATSTYSYEQYF.

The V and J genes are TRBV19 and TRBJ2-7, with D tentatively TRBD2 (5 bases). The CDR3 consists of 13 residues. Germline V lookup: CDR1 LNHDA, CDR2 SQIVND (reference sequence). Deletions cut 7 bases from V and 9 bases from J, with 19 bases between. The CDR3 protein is CASTPGPNRGQYF. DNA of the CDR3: TGTGCCAGTACCCCTGGGCCCAATCGGGGGCAGTACTTC.

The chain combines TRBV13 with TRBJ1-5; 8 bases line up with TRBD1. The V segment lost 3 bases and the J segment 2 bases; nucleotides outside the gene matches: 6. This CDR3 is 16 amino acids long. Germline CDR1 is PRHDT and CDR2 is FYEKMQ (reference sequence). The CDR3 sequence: CASSFRQGRGNQPQHF. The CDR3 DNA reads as TGTGCCAGCAGCTTCAGACAGGGGCGAGGCAATCAGCCCCAGCATTTT.

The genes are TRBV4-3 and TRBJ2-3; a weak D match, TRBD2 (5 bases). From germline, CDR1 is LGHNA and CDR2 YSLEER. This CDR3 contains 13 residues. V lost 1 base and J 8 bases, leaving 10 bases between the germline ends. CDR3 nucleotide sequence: TGCGCCAGCAGCCAAGGGGAGTGGGCTACGCAGTATTTT. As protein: CASSQGEWATQYF.

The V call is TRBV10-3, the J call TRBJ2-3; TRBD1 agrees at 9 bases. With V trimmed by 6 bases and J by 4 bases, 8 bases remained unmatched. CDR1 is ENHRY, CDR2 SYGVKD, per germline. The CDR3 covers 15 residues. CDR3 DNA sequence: TGTGCCATCAGGGAGACAGGGACAGGGTCAGATACGCAGTATTTT. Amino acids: CAIRETGTGSDTQYF.

The CDR3 DNA sequence: TGTGCCAGCAGTTTCGAGGGGAAAGCTTTCTTT. Encoded protein: CASSFEGKAFF. This chain joins TRBV27 and TRBJ1-1; a possible D gene is TRBD1 (5 bases). The CDR3 has 11 residues. V gave up 3 bases and J gave up 9 bases, with 8 bases separating them. Per germline, CDR1 MNHEY and CDR2 SMNVEV (reference sequence).

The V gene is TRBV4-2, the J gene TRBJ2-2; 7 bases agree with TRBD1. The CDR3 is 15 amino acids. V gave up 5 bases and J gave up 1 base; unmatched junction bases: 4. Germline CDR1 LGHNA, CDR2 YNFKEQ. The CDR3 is CASSEGQRNTGELFF. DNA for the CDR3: TGTGCCAGCAGCGAGGGACAGAGGAACACCGGGGAGCTGTTTTTT.

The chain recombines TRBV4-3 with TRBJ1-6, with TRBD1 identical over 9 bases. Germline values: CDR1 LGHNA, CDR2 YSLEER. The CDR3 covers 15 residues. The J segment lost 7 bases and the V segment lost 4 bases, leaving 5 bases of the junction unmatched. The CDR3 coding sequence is TGCGCCAGCAGCCTACGGACAGGGGAAAATTCACCCCTCCACTTT. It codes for CASSLRTGENSPLHF.

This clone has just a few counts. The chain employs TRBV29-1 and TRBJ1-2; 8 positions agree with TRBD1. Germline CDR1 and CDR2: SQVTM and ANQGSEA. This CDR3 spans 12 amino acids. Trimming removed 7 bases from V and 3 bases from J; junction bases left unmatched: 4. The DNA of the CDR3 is TGCAGCGCTGTGGACAGGGACTATGGCTACACCTTC. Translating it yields CSAVDRDYGYTF.

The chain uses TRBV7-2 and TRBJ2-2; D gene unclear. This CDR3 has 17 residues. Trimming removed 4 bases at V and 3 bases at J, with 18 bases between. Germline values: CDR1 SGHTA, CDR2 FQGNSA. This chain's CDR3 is CASSSPRTPAYTGELFF. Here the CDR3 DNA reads TGTGCCAGCAGCTCTCCTCGAACGCCTGCGTACACCGGGGAGCTGTTTTTT. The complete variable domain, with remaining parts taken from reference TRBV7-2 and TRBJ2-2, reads GAGVSQSPSNKVTEKGKDVELRCDPISGHTALYWYRQSLGQGLEFLIYFQGNSAPDKSGLPSDRFSAERTGGSVSTLTIQRTQQEDSAVYLCASSSPRTPAYTGELFFGEGSRLTVL.

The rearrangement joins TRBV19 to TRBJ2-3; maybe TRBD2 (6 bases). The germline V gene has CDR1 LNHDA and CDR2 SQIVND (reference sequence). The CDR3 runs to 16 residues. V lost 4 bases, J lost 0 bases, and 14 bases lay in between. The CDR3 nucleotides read TGTGCCAGTAGTAAGGGGACTTTTCCTAGCACAGATACGCAGTATTTT. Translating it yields CASSKGTFPSTDTQYF.

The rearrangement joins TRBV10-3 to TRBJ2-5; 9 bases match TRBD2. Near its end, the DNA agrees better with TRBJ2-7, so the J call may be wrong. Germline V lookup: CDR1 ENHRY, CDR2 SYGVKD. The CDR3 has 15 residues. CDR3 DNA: TGTGCCATCAGTGAGGGGGGACTAGCCGGATACGAGCAGTACTTC. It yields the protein CAISEGGLAGYEQYF.

The CDR3 nucleotides read TGCGCCAGCACGGAACAGGGCTATGGCTACACCTTC. Protein: CASTEQGYGYTF. The chain has TRBV10-2 and TRBJ1-2, with D tentatively TRBD1 (6 bases). The CDR3 runs 12 residues. Trimming took 7 bases from V and 4 from J, leaving 10 bases between them. Germline assignment: CDR1 WSHSY and CDR2 SAAADI.

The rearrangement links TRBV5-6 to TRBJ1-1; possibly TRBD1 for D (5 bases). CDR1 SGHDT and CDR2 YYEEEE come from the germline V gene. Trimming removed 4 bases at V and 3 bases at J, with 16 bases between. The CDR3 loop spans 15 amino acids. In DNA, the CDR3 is TGTGCCAGCAGCGCCGGAATGGGGCGGGACACTGAAGCTTTCTTT. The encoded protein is CASSAGMGRDTEAFF.

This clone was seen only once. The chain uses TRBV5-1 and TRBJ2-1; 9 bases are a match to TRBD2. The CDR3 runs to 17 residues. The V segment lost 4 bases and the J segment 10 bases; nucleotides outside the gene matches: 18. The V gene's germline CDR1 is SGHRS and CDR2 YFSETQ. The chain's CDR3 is CASSQPRAGGFTGEQFF. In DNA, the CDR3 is TGCGCCAGCAGCCAACCTCGGGCGGGAGGGTTTACGGGAGAGCAGTTCTTC. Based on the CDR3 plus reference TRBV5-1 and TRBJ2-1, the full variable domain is KAGVTQTPRYLIKTRGQQVTLSCSPISGHRSVSWYQQTPGQGLQFLFEYFSETQRNKGNFPGRFSGRQFSNSRSEMNVSTLELGDSALYLCASSQPRAGGFTGEQFFGPGTRLTVL.

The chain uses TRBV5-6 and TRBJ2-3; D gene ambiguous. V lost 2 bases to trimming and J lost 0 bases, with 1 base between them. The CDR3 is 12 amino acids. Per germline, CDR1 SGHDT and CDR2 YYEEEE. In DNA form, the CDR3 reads TGTGCCAGCAGCTTTAGCACAGATACGCAGTATTTT. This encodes CASSFSTDTQYF.

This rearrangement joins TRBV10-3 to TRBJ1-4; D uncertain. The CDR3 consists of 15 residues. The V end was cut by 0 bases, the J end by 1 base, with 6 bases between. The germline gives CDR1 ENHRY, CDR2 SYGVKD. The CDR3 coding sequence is TGTGCCATCAGTGAGTCAGGAGGAACTAATGAAAAACTGTTTTTT. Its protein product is CAISESGGTNEKLFF.

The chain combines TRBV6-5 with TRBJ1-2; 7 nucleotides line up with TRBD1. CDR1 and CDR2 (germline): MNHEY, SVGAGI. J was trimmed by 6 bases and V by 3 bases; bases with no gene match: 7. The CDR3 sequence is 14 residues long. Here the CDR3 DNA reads TGTGCCAGCAGTTATAACAGGGGAGTCAATGGCTACACCTTC. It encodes CASSYNRGVNGYTF.